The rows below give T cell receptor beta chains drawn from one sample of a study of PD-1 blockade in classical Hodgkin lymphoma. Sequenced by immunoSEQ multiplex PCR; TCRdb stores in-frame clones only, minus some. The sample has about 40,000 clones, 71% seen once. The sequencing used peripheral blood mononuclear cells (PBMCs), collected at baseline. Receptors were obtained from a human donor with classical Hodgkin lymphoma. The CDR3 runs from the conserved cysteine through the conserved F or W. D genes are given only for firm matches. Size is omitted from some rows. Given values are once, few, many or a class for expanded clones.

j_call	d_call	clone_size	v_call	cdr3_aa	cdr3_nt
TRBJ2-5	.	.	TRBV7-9	CASSFYGETQYF	TGTGCCAGCAGCTTTTACGGAGAGACCCAGTACTTC
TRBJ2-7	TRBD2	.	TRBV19	CASSIGNSGGYEQYF	TGTGCCAGTAGTATAGGTAACAGCGGGGGCTACGAGCAGTACTTC
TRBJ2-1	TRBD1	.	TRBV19	CASSIDLWDRGYNEQFF	TGTGCCAGTAGTATAGATCTCTGGGACAGGGGTTACAATGAGCAGTTCTTC
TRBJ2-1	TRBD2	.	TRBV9	CASSVSGGAANEQFF	TGTGCCAGCAGCGTTAGCGGGGGGGCAGCTAATGAGCAGTTCTTC
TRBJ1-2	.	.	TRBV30	CAWSVQNYGYTF	TGTGCCTGGAGTGTACAGAACTATGGCTACACCTTC
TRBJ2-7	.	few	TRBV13	CASSLGSSYEQYF	TGTGCCAGCAGCTTAGGGTCCTCCTACGAGCAGTACTTC
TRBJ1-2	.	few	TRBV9	CASSPQSAGALNYGYTF	TGTGCCAGCAGCCCCCAGAGTGCGGGGGCGCTTAACTATGGCTACACCTTC
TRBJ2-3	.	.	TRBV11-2	CASRLGAAGITDTQYF	TGTGCCAGCAGACTAGGAGCGGCGGGTATCACAGATACGCAGTATTTT
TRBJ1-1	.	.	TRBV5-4	CASSLVGIGTEAFF	TGTGCCAGCAGCTTGGTAGGGATTGGGACTGAAGCTTTCTTT
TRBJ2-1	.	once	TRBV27	CASSLSGVRPSNNEQFF	TGTGCCAGCAGTTTATCCGGAGTTCGCCCCTCGAACAATGAGCAGTTCTTC
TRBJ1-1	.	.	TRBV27	CASSPFMNTEAFF	TGTGCCAGCAGTCCATTCATGAACACTGAAGCTTTCTTT
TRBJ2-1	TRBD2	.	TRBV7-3	CASSLSSTSRGEQFF	TGTGCCAGCAGTCTCTCATCGACTAGCCGTGGTGAGCAGTTCTTC
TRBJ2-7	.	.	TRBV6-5	CASSYEEGAEQYF	TGTGCCAGCAGTTACGAGGAGGGGGCCGAGCAGTACTTC
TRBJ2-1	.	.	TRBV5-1	CASSLSPGNNEQFF	TGCGCCAGCAGCTTGAGTCCGGGGAACAATGAGCAGTTCTTC
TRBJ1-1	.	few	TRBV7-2	CASSRSIEAFF	TGTGCCAGCTCCAGATCGATTGAAGCTTTCTTT
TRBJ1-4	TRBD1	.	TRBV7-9	CASSSSDRPDEKLFF	TGTGCCAGCAGCTCATCGGACAGGCCTGATGAAAAACTGTTTTTT
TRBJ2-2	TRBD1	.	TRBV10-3	CASTGTENTGELFF	TGTGCCAGCACCGGGACAGAGAACACCGGGGAGCTGTTTTTT
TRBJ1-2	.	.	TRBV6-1	CASRGGVGYGYTF	TGTGCCAGCAGGGGAGGGGTGGGGTATGGCTACACCTTC
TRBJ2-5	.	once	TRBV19	CASSIGQRPETQYF	TGTGCCAGTAGTATAGGACAGAGGCCAGAGACCCAGTACTTC
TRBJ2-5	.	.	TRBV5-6	CASSLRKGPNEETQYF	TGTGCCAGCAGCTTGAGAAAGGGGCCTAATGAAGAGACCCAGTACTTC
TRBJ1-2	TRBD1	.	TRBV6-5	CASSPGQGTYGYTF	TGTGCCAGCAGCCCTGGACAGGGGACCTATGGCTACACCTTC
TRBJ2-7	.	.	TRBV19	CASSFSRNYEQYF	TGTGCCAGTAGTTTCTCCAGAAACTACGAGCAGTACTTC
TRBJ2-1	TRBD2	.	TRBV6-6	CAAEGRGGNEQFF	TGTGCCGCCGAGGGGCGCGGGGGCAATGAGCAGTTCTTC
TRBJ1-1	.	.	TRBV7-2	CASSPGTEAFF	TGTGCCAGCAGCCCGGGTACTGAGGCTTTCTTT
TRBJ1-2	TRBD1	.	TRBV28	CASSLYLLGTDLNYGYTF	TGTGCCAGCAGTTTATACCTCCTCGGGACAGACCTGAACTATGGCTACACCTTC
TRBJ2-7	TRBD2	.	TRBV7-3	CASSLFASGPLVSYEQYF	TGTGCCAGCAGCTTATTTGCTAGCGGGCCCCTTGTCTCCTACGAGCAGTACTTC